One and the same sample provided the 4 T cell receptor beta chains below, sequenced in a study of blood T cell repertoires in COVID-19. TCRdb's copy holds only in-frame clones and misses some; the assay was immunoSEQ multiplex PCR. The sample includes approximately 80,000 clones, approximately 80% seen only once; the top ten take roughly 2.1%. The sequencing sample was made of peripheral blood. These receptors came from a woman in her 70s with acute or convalescent COVID-19.

The chain couples TRBV7-2 to TRBJ2-1, with TRBD2 matching 8 bases. The J segment lost 4 bases and the V segment lost 5 bases, leaving 10 bases of the junction unmatched. From germline, CDR1 is SGHTA and CDR2 FQGNSA. This CDR3 region has 16 residues. The CDR3 here is CASSPSARGAYNEQFF. CDR3 coding DNA: TGTGCCAGCAGCCCCTCTGCGCGGGGGGCTTACAATGAGCAGTTCTTC.

The chain joins TRBV6-5 to TRBJ1-2; 7 bases are a match to TRBD1. From germline, CDR1 is MNHEY and CDR2 SVGAGI. With 8 bases clipped from V and 0 bases from J, the junction kept 3 bases outside the gene matches. There are 13 residues in the CDR3. The CDR3 coding sequence is TGTGCCAGCCGGACAGGCTCTAACTATGGCTACACCTTC. Protein: CASRTGSNYGYTF.

This chain uses TRBV9 with TRBJ1-1; D ambiguous. From germline, CDR1 is SGDLS and CDR2 YYNGEE. There are 13 residues in the CDR3. V lost 0 bases and J 6 bases, leaving 9 bases between the germline ends. DNA of the CDR3: TGTGCCAGCAGCGTAGAGTTGAGCGCTGAAGCTTTCTTT. It codes for CASSVELSAEAFF. Together with reference TRBV9 and TRBJ1-1, the CDR3 gives the full variable domain: DSGVTQTPKHLITATGQRVTLRCSPRSGDLSVYWYQQSLDQGLQFLIQYYNGEERAKGNILERFSAQQFPDLHSELNLSSLELGDSALYFCASSVELSAEAFFGQGTRLTVV.

The chain uses TRBV19 and TRBJ1-6, with a weak D call TRBD1 (5 bases). The V end lost 3 bases, the J end lost 8 bases, and 23 bases lay between the germline ends. This CDR3 is 18 amino acids long. CDR1 is LNHDA and CDR2 is SQIVND in the germline V gene (reference sequence). DNA of the CDR3: TGTGCCAGTAGTATTCTTGCCGCTAGGGACTTGAGGGATTCACCCCTCCACTTT. It codes for CASSILAARDLRDSPLHF.